The 15 T cell receptor beta chains listed next were all sequenced from one sample in a study of Ad26.COV2.S vaccination and SARS-CoV-2 variants. The treatment is: some 20 received Ad26.COV2.S at low or high dose, single or two shots; about five received placebo; per-sample allocation not given. The samples were gathered on day 63 after the first injection of vaccine or placebo. Produced via immunoSEQ multiplex PCR; TCRdb's table is partial and in-frame only. The sample has roughly 400,000 clones, about 88% seen once; the top ten hold 1.5% to 2%. The sequencing here drew on peripheral blood, taken in a trial of Ad26.COV2.S vaccine versus placebo. These receptors all come from a person between 18 and 60 years old who received the Ad26.COV2.S COVID-19 vaccine or a placebo.

The chain couples TRBV7-7 to TRBJ2-7; the match to TRBD2 covers 8 bases. The V gene's germline CDR1 is SSHAT and CDR2 FNYEAQ (reference sequence). With 1 base clipped from V and 6 bases from J, the junction kept 8 bases outside the gene matches. This CDR3 region has 15 residues. The CDR3 loop is CASSLGRGSGSEQYF. As DNA, the CDR3 is TGTGCCAGCAGCTTAGGTCGCGGGAGCGGGAGCGAGCAGTACTTC.

The rearrangement joins TRBV10-3 to TRBJ2-1; perhaps TRBD2 as D (6 bases). The length of the CDR3 is 13 residues. Trimming stripped 11 bases from V and 7 bases from J, with 18 bases between. CDR1 is ENHRY, CDR2 SYGVKD, per germline. CDR3 nucleotides: TGTGCCGTACGGGGCGGGGATTGGAATGAGCAGTTCTTC. It yields the protein CAVRGGDWNEQFF.

The rearrangement links TRBV4-2 to TRBJ2-3; 8 bases are a match to TRBD2. With 0 bases clipped from V and 4 bases from J, the junction kept 12 bases outside the gene matches. The CDR3 is 18 amino acids. Germline V gene data show CDR1 as LGHNA and CDR2 as YNFKEQ. The DNA of the CDR3 is TGTGCCAGCAGCCAAGATTTGAGCGGGAGTACATTCCCAGATACGCAGTATTTT. Amino acid sequence: CASSQDLSGSTFPDTQYF.

V is TRBV5-1 and J is TRBJ2-2, with 10 nucleotides matching TRBD2. In germline, CDR1 is SGHRS, CDR2 YFSETQ. This CDR3 is 16 amino acids long. V gave up 7 bases and J gave up 4 bases; unmatched junction bases: 10. This chain's CDR3 is CASHDEREGPTGELFF. The CDR3 DNA is TGCGCCAGCCATGACGAGCGGGAGGGCCCCACCGGGGAGCTGTTTTTT.

The chain joins TRBV9 to TRBJ2-1; TRBD2 is a possible D gene (5 bases). Germline V gene data show CDR1 as SGDLS and CDR2 as YYNGEE. Trimming took off 0 bases at V and 10 bases at J, with 11 bases between the two ends. CDR3 size: 13 residues. The CDR3 nucleotides are TGTGCCAGCAGCGTAGAGGACCGGAGGGAGCAGTTCTTC. The encoded protein is CASSVEDRREQFF.

V gene TRBV7-9 combines with J gene TRBJ2-1; D not resolved. Trimming stripped 0 bases from V and 3 bases from J, with 3 bases between. This CDR3 contains 13 residues. Germline CDR1 and CDR2: SEHNR and FQNEAQ (reference sequence). CDR3 sequence (DNA): TGTGCCAGCAGCTTAGCGGTCTACAATGAGCAGTTCTTC. Amino acids: CASSLAVYNEQFF. The full variable domain, rest sourced from reference TRBV7-9 and TRBJ2-1, is DTGVSQNPRHKITKRGQNVTFRCDPISEHNRLYWYRQTLGQGPEFLTYFQNEAQLEKSRLLSDRFSAERPKGSFSTLEIQRTEQGDSAMYLCASSLAVYNEQFFGPGTRLTVL.

This chain connects TRBV5-1 to TRBJ2-2; tentatively, D is TRBD2 (5 bases). The CDR3 spans 15 residues. The germline V gene has CDR1 SGHRS and CDR2 YFSETQ. Trimming removed 1 base from V and 5 bases from J, with 12 bases in between. This CDR3 reads CASSLYAGRTGELFF. As DNA, the CDR3 is TGCGCCAGCAGCTTGTACGCGGGTCGGACCGGGGAGCTGTTTTTT.

The genes are TRBV29-1 and TRBJ1-2, with D possibly being TRBD1 (6 bases). CDR1 is SQVTM, CDR2 ANQGSEA, per germline. The CDR3 has 10 amino acids. Trimming pared 6 bases from V and 8 bases from J, leaving 10 bases between. In DNA form, the CDR3 reads TGCAGCGTCGAGGGGGAGGGCTACACCTTC. It yields the protein CSVEGEGYTF.

The chain is built from TRBV27 and TRBJ2-3; D is uncertain. CDR1 and CDR2 from the germline V gene are MNHEY and SMNVEV (reference sequence). Trimming stripped 3 bases from V and 4 bases from J, with 2 bases between. CDR3 size: 11 residues. The CDR3 protein is CASSFSDTQYF. CDR3 coding DNA: TGTGCCAGCAGTTTCTCAGATACGCAGTATTTT.

With respect to this clone: Other DNA variants within this sample encode the same CDR3. The chain couples TRBV27 to TRBJ2-1; possibly TRBD1 or TRBD2 for D (7 bases each). The CDR3 extends over 13 amino acids. V shed 3 bases and J shed 6 bases, with 9 bases lying between them. The germline CDR1 and CDR2 sequences are MNHEY and SMNVEV (reference sequence). CDR3 DNA sequence: TGTGCCAGCAGTTTCAGGGGGGGCAATGAGCAGTTCTTC. It is translated as CASSFRGGNEQFF.

The rearrangement links TRBV6-5 to TRBJ2-1; D is possibly TRBD1 or TRBD2 (5 bases each). CDR1 MNHEY and CDR2 SVGAGI come from the germline V gene. The CDR3 covers 15 residues. The V gene lost 2 bases and the J gene lost 8 bases, with 16 bases spanning the gap. CDR3 amino acids: CASSYPPRDDYEQFF. The CDR3 region has the DNA TGTGCCAGCAGTTACCCCCCCCGGGACGACTATGAGCAGTTCTTC.

The chain recombines TRBV7-8 with TRBJ1-1, with 8 bases identical to TRBD1. From germline, CDR1 is SGHVS and CDR2 FQNEAQ. This CDR3 contains 16 residues. The J segment lost 0 bases and the V segment lost 6 bases, leaving 9 bases of the junction unmatched. The CDR3 region has the DNA TGTGCCAGCAGGACAGACAGGGGTGGAATGAACACTGAAGCTTTCTTT. This gives the protein CASRTDRGGMNTEAFF.

The chain uses TRBV7-9 and TRBJ2-4; tentative D call: TRBD1 (6 bases). Germline CDR1 and CDR2: SEHNR and FQNEAQ (reference sequence). The CDR3 covers 15 residues. Trimming took off 3 bases at V and 5 bases at J, with 14 bases between the two ends. The CDR3 DNA is TGTGCCAGCAGCTTCTCAGGGGAGAACGAAAACATTCAGTACTTC. This sequence encodes CASSFSGENENIQYF.

V is TRBV27 and J is TRBJ2-6; unclear D gene. V was shortened by 3 bases and J by 1 base, with 4 bases between the two germline ends. The CDR3 totals 14 residues. Germline loops: CDR1 MNHEY, CDR2 SMNVEV (reference sequence). CDR3 sequence (DNA): TGTGCCAGCAGTTTCGGGTCTGGGGCCAACGTCCTGACTTTC. It codes for CASSFGSGANVLTF.

The V gene is TRBV7-2, the J gene TRBJ2-7, with 7 bases identical to TRBD2. This CDR3 is 15 amino acids long. Trimming at V came to 0 bases and at J to 5 bases, leaving 7 bases not matched to a gene. The germline V gene has CDR1 SGHTA and CDR2 FQGNSA. CDR3 bases: TGTGCCAGCAGCTTAGCGACTAGCCGATTCCACGAGCAGTACTTC. Amino acids: CASSLATSRFHEQYF.